This TCR beta chain was sequenced during a study of T cells in Graves' hyperthyroidism and ophthalmopathy. In this sample, this clonotype turned up many times. The source material, RNA transcripts, was used to amplify TCR beta CDR3 regions. The TCR CDR3 was amplified in a first-round RT-PCR using the HTBI primer set. TCRdb re-called the multiplex PCR reads with MiXCR, one entry per CDR3 protein. The sample holds more than 300,000 distinct CDR3 sequences; roughly 15% are singletons and the top ten take approximately 33%. The germline V gene has CDR1 SGHTS and CDR2 YDEGEE. V dropped 0 bases and J dropped 2; count of bases not matched to a gene: 6. The CDR3 sequence is 16 residues long.

The TCR was taken from a woman in her twenties or thirties with Graves' hyperthyroidism that later progressed to Graves' ophthalmopathy. The sequenced sample consisted of blood. The V call is TRBV5-8, the J call TRBJ2-3; 7 bases line up with TRBD2. The CDR3 reads CASSLGSSGLTDTQYF. In DNA form, the CDR3 reads TGTGCCAGCAGCTTGGGATCTAGCGGACTCACAGATACGCAGTATTTT.